The table lists the clone carrying this T cell receptor (beta chain) with many counts. Its antigen is still unknown. This sample is drawn from a study of metastatic and nonmetastatic thyroid tumors. About the study: Comparison of repertoires was carried out across blood and tumor or nodule tissue from malignant and benign thyroid patients. Study results and caveats: Relative to benign nodules, malignant thyroid tumors were reportedly characterized by significantly elevated TCR beta diversity in blood and tumor.

Not a single patient had been given any form of treatment at any point before undergoing thyroid surgery. Germline CDR1 and CDR2: LNHDA and SQIVND (reference sequence). The CDR3 runs 15 residues. V gave up 5 bases and J gave up 3 bases, with 14 bases separating them. In the original analysis: In papillary thyroid cancer, a distant-metastasis classifier was built using CDR3 differences across clinicopathological groups. MiXCR was used by TCRdb to re-call the PCR reads. TCRdb, not the original authors, processed these V and J calls. The sample includes more than 13,000 clones, around a quarter of them seen just once.

The chain has TRBV19 and TRBJ2-4, with D unclear. Material for sequencing was blood. The TCR comes from a female donor with papillary thyroid cancer or a benign thyroid nodule (not recorded which). Some clones in this sample may be carry-over from other donors' samples. The CDR3 DNA reads TGTGCCAGTAGTGCCAGGAGTCTAGGCAAAAACATTCAGTACTTC. Translating it yields CASSARSLGKNIQYF.